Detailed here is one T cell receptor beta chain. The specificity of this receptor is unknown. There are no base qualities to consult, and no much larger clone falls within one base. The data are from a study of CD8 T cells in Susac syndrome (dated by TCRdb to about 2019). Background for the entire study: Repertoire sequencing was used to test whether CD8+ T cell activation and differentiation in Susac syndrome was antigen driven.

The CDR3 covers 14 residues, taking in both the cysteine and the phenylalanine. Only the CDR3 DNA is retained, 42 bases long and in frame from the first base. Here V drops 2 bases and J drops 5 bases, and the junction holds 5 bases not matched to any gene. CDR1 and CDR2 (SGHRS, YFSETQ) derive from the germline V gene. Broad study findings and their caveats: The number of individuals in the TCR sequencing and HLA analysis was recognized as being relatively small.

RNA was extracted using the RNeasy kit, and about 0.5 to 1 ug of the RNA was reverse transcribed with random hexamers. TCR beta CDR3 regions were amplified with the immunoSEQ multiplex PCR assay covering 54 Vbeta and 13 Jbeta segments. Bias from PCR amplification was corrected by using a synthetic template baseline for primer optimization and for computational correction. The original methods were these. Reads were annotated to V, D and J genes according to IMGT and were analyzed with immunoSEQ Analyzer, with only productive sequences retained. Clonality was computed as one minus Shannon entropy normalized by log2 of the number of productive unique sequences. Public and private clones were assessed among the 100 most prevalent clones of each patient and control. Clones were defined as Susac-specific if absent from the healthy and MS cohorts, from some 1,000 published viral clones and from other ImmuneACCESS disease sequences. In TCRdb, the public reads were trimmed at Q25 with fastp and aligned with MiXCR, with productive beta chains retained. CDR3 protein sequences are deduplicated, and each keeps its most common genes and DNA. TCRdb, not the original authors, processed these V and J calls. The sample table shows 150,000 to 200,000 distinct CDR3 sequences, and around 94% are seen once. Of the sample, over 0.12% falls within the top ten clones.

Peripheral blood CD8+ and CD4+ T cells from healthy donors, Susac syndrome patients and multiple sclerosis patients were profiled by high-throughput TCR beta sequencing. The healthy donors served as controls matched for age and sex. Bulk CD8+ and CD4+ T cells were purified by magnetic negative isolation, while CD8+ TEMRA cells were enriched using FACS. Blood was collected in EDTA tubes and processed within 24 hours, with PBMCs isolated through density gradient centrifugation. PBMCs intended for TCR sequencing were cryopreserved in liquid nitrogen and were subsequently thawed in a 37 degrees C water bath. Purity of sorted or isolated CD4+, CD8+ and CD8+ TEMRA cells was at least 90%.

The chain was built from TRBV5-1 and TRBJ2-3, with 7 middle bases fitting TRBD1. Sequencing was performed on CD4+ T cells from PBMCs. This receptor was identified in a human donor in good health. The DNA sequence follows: TGCGCCAGCAGCTTTGGACAGGCCCAAGATACGCAGTATTTT. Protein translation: CASSFGQAQDTQYF.